This record covers a single T cell receptor (beta chain). The data derive from a study of blood T cell repertoires in COVID-19. The repertoire was sequenced with immunoSEQ multiplex PCR; TCRdb's copy has only in-frame clones and lacks some. The data hold nearly 300,000 clones, with around 92% observed a single time. Clinical histories supplied by participants themselves formed the basis of cohort assignment. Between the trimmed V and J ends, which lost 3 bases and 8 bases, there was a span of 14 bases. This CDR3 comprises 14 residues. Germline V gene data show CDR1 as LNHDA and CDR2 as SQIVND (reference sequence).

The sample was PBMCs or T cells enriched from blood (not recorded which). V gene TRBV19 combines with J gene TRBJ2-1, with D possibly TRBD1 on 6 matching bases. The source of this sequence is a woman aged 50 to 60 who had been exposed to COVID-19. The chain's CDR3 is CASSIRAGDYEQFF. CDR3 nucleotides: TGTGCCAGTAGTATTAGGGCAGGGGATTATGAGCAGTTCTTC.